The 14 T cell receptor beta chains below all came from one sample that was sequenced in a study of naive and memory T cell subsets (dated by TCRdb to between 2016 and 2019). The protocol used for the library was UMI-ligation and nested PCR. Sequenced on an Illumina MiSeq. An equimolar mix of two oligonucleotides covering both TRBC1 and TRBC2 was used as the beta constant-region primer. Through fastp at Q25 and MiXCR, TCRdb rebuilt clones from the public reads, retaining in-frame beta chains. Rows matching on CDR3 protein sequence are summarized as one entry with the most common DNA and genes. For this sample the table gives 130,000 to 150,000 distinct CDR3 sequences, of which approximately 15% were detected only once. Of the sample, 0.14% falls within the top ten clones. Sequenced input: naive CD4+ T cells from blood. The cell subset or site label on this specimen signifies: naive T cells, CD45RA high CD27+. The receptors come from a human donor in good health.

There are a few counts of this clonotype. The V and J genes are TRBV5-1 and TRBJ1-1; possibly TRBD1 for D (5 bases). V lost 2 bases and J lost 10, with 21 bases in between. The CDR3 runs to 15 residues. The V gene's germline CDR1 is SGHRS and CDR2 YFSETQ. CDR3 DNA: TGCGCCAGCAGCTTATCCGGGACCCCCTCGAGTCGAGCTTTCTTT. Residues: CASSLSGTPSSRAFF.

This clonotype was seen many times. The V call is TRBV3-1, the J call TRBJ1-1; TRBD1 might be the D (5 bases). V was clipped by 0 bases and J by 11 bases, with 16 bases between them. CDR3 length equals 14 residues. Germline V gene data show CDR1 as LGHDT and CDR2 as YNNKEL (reference sequence). The CDR3 protein is CASSQDSFGGVAFF. CDR3 nucleotides: TGTGCCAGCAGCCAAGATTCTTTCGGAGGGGTGGCTTTCTTT.

The V and J genes are TRBV28 and TRBJ1-5; D call uncertain. The V end lost 3 bases, the J end lost 3 bases, and 9 bases lay between the germline ends. This CDR3 spans 14 amino acids. Per the germline V gene, CDR1 is MDHEN and CDR2 is SYDVKM. The CDR3 region has the DNA TGTGCCAGCAGTTTCGTTCAGCCCAATCAGCCCCAGCATTTT. This codes for CASSFVQPNQPQHF.

This clonotype was found a few times. The rearrangement uses TRBV19 and TRBJ2-1; TRBD2 agrees at 11 bases. J lost 7 bases, V lost 4 bases, and 18 bases had no gene match. This CDR3 has 19 residues. CDR1 is LNHDA, CDR2 SQIVND, per germline (reference sequence). The CDR3 coding sequence is TGTGCCAGTAGTAGGGGCAGACTTTCCGGGACTAGCGGTTCGAATGAGCAGTTCTTC. Residues: CASSRGRLSGTSGSNEQFF.

The V call is TRBV6-2 or TRBV6-3, the J call TRBJ2-7; unclear D gene. The V end was cut by 2 bases, the J end by 4 bases, with 6 bases between. CDR3 length: 12 residues. CDR1 MNHEY and CDR2 SVGEGT come from the germline V gene. As DNA, the CDR3 is TGTGCCAGCAGTTACCAAGCTTACGAGCAGTACTTC. This sequence encodes CASSYQAYEQYF.

The DNA of the CDR3 is TGTGCCAGCAGTTACGCCAGGGGCACTGAAGCTTTCTTT. It codes for CASSYARGTEAFF. The rearrangement links TRBV6-2 or TRBV6-3 to TRBJ1-1; a possible D gene is TRBD1 (6 bases). The germline V and J ends were trimmed by 2 bases and 4 bases, with 8 bases remaining between them. The CDR3 runs to 13 residues. Germline CDR1 reads MNHEY; CDR2 reads SVGEGT.

The chain combines TRBV2 with TRBJ1-4; 7 bases are a match to TRBD1. The V and J ends lost 5 bases and 10 bases, in that order; junction bases with no gene match: 10. CDR3 length equals 14 residues. Per the germline V gene, CDR1 is SNHLY and CDR2 is FYNNEI. The chain's CDR3 is CASSPDRIQRKLFF. The CDR3, as DNA: TGTGCCAGCAGTCCGGACAGGATCCAGCGAAAACTGTTTTTT.

The table lists this clonotype with a few counts. This chain uses TRBV24-1 with TRBJ2-2; 12 bases are a match to TRBD2. Germline V gene data show CDR1 as KGHDR and CDR2 as SFDVKD. The CDR3 has 15 residues. The V gene end was trimmed by 9 bases and the J gene end by 7 bases; junction bases not matched to a gene: 8. The DNA of the CDR3 is TGTGCCACCTCAGGACTAGCGGGACCTTACGGGGAGCTGTTTTTT. It specifies CATSGLAGPYGELFF.

This chain connects TRBV5-1 to TRBJ2-4; TRBD1 might be the D (5 bases). Germline V gene lookup returns CDR1 SGHRS and CDR2 YFSETQ. The CDR3 runs 12 residues. V was clipped by 5 bases and J by 7 bases, with 10 bases between them. The chain's CDR3 is CASSQGMNIQYF. The DNA of the CDR3 is TGCGCCAGCAGTCAGGGAATGAACATTCAGTACTTC. Complete variable domain (other parts from reference TRBV5-1 and TRBJ2-4): KAGVTQTPRYLIKTRGQQVTLSCSPISGHRSVSWYQQTPGQGLQFLFEYFSETQRNKGNFPGRFSGRQFSNSRSEMNVSTLELGDSALYLCASSQGMNIQYFGAGTRLSVL.

This clonotype was counted only a few times. The V call is TRBV20-1, the J call TRBJ2-3; D unclear. This CDR3 comprises 10 residues. Deletions cut 8 bases from V and 6 bases from J, with 9 bases between. CDR1 is DFQATT, CDR2 SNEGSKA, per germline (reference sequence). The CDR3 loop is CSQLWDTQYF. CDR3 sequence (DNA): TGCAGTCAACTTTGGGATACGCAGTATTTT.

This clonotype was counted a few times. The chain links TRBV20-1 to TRBJ2-1, with D possibly TRBD1 on 6 matching bases. From germline, CDR1 is DFQATT and CDR2 SNEGSKA (reference sequence). This CDR3 has 13 amino acids. Trimming stripped 5 bases from V and 2 bases from J, with 10 bases between. The CDR3 spells CSASTGAYNEQFF. The CDR3 nucleotides read TGCAGTGCTTCGACAGGCGCCTACAATGAGCAGTTCTTC.

This clonotype was found a few times. The chain employs TRBV5-1 and TRBJ1-3, with D maybe TRBD1 (6 bases). Germline lookup yields CDR1 SGHRS and CDR2 YFSETQ. The germline V and J ends were trimmed by 4 bases and 0 bases, with 11 bases remaining between them. The CDR3 consists of 15 residues. Here the CDR3 DNA reads TGCGCCAGCAGCCCAGGACAGACCTCTGGAAACACCATATATTTT. It yields the protein CASSPGQTSGNTIYF.

This clonotype was detected a few times. The chain combines TRBV29-1 with TRBJ1-2; D might be TRBD1 (5 bases). The CDR3 extends over 14 amino acids. CDR1 and CDR2 from the germline V gene are SQVTM and ANQGSEA. V shed 1 base and J shed 4 bases, with 13 bases lying between them. CDR3 DNA: TGCAGCGTTGAAGCAAGGGGAGGAGGCTATGGCTACACCTTC. It is translated as CSVEARGGGYGYTF.

A single count supports this clonotype. The chain has TRBV6-2 or TRBV6-3 and TRBJ2-5; the D is unclear. The germline V and J ends were trimmed by 5 bases and 2 bases, with 9 bases remaining between them. This CDR3 comprises 13 residues. Germline V lookup: CDR1 MNHEY, CDR2 SVGEGT. This chain's CDR3 is CASSIPPQETQYF. In DNA, the CDR3 is TGTGCCAGCAGTATCCCCCCGCAAGAGACCCAGTACTTC.